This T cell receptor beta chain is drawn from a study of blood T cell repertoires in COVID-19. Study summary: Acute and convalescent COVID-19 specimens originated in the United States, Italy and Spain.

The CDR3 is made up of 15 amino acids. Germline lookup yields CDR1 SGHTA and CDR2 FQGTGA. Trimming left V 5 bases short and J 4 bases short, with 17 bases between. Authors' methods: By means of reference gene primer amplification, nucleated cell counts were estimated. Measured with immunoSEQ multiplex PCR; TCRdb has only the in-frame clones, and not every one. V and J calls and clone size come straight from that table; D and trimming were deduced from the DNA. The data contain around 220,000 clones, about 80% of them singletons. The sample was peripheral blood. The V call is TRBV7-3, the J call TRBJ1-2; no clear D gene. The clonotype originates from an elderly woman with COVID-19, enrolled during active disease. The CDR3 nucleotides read TGTGCCAGCAGCCCCGGAGGAGGGCCCTTCTATGGCTACACCTTC. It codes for CASSPGGGPFYGYTF.